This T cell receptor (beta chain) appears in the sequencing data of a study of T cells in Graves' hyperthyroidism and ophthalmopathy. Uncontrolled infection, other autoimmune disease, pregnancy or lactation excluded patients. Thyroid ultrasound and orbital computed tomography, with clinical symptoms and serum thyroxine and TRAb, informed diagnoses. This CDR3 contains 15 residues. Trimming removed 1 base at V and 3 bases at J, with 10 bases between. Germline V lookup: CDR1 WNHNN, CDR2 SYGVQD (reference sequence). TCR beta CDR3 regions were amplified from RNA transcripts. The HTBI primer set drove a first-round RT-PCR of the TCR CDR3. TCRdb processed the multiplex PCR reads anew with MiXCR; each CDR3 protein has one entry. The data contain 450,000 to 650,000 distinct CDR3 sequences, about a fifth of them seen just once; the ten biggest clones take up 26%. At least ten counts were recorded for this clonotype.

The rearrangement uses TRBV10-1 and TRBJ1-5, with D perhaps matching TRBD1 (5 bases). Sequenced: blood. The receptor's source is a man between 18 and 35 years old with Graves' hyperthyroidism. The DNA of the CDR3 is TGCGCCAGCAGTGAGTTCGTGGGGACCAATCAGCCCCAGCATTTT. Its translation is CASSEFVGTNQPQHF.